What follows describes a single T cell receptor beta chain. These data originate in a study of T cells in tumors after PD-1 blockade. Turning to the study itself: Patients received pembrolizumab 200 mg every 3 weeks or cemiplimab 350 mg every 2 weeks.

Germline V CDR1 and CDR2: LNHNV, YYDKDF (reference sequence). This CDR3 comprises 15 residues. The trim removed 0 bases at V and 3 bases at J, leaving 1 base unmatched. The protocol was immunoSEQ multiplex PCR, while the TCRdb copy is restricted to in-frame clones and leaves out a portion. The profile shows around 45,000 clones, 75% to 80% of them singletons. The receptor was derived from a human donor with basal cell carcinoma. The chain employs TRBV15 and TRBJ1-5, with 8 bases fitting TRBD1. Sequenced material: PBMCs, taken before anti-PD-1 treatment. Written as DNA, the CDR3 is TGTGCCACCAGCAGAGAACAGGGGGACAATCAGCCCCAGCATTTT. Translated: CATSREQGDNQPQHF. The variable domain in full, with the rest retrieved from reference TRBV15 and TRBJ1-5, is DAMVIQNPRYQVTQFGKPVTLSCSQTLNHNVMYWYQQKSSQAPKLLFHYYDKDFNNEADTPDNFQSRRPNTSFCFLDIRSPGLGDTAMYLCATSREQGDNQPQHFGDGTRLSIL.